These 7 T cell receptor beta chains were all obtained from the same sample, sequenced in a study of T cells after posttransplantation cyclophosphamide. A marrow graft followed busulfan-fludarabine conditioning, with cyclophosphamide on days +3 and +4. The assay was immunoSEQ multiplex PCR, and TCRdb's table has in-frame clones only and misses some. Seen here are roughly 7,600 clones, about four fifths observed once, and the top ten hold approximately 15%. The sequences come from CD4+ T cells sorted from blood, collected approximately 1,100 days after allogeneic stem cell transplant with posttransplant cyclophosphamide. The receptor set was obtained from a female patient in her thirties or forties who received an allogeneic stem cell transplant from a related donor, was CMV-positive, and had no GVHD. Some T cells may originate from the graft donor.

The rearrangement uses TRBV6-6 and TRBJ2-3; 10 bases match TRBD2. Germline V gene data show CDR1 as MNHNY and CDR2 as SVGAGI (reference sequence). This CDR3 has 16 amino acids. The ends lost 7 bases at V and 0 bases at J; junction bases unmatched: 7. CDR3 loop: CASTLPLAGSTDTQYF. The CDR3 DNA reads as TGTGCCAGCACCCTCCCACTAGCGGGGAGCACAGATACGCAGTATTTT.

The genes are TRBV13 and TRBJ2-6; the D gene is possibly TRBD1 (6 bases). CDR3 length: 16 amino acids. Germline loops: CDR1 PRHDT, CDR2 FYEKMQ (reference sequence). V shed 4 bases and J shed 2 bases, with 12 bases lying between them. CDR3 amino acids: CASSSQGIPGANVLTF. DNA for the CDR3: TGTGCCAGCAGCTCACAGGGCATCCCTGGGGCCAACGTCCTGACTTTC.

CDR3 amino acids: CASSSNRQGKAFF. The CDR3 DNA reads as TGTGCCAGCAGCTCAAACCGACAGGGGAAAGCTTTCTTT. This chain links TRBV5-6 with TRBJ1-1, with 8 bases aligning to TRBD1. V gave up 3 bases and J gave up 9 bases; unmatched junction bases: 7. This CDR3 is 13 amino acids long. From germline, CDR1 is SGHDT and CDR2 YYEEEE.

The table lists this clone with a count of one. The chain links TRBV5-5 to TRBJ1-4; D gene uncertain. Deletions cut 2 bases from V and 0 bases from J, with 8 bases between. The CDR3 is made up of 15 amino acids. In germline, CDR1 is SGHKS, CDR2 YYEKEE (reference sequence). CDR3 in DNA: TGTGCCAGCAGCTTAACGGTAGCAACTAATGAAAAACTGTTTTTT. Protein product: CASSLTVATNEKLFF.

The chain employs TRBV6-1 and TRBJ2-4, with 8 bases that match TRBD1. Germline CDR1 is MNHNS and CDR2 is SASEGT. Unmatched junction bases numbered 9, after V lost 2 bases and J lost 9 bases. CDR3 size: 15 residues. CDR3 sequence (DNA): TGTGCCAGCAGTGAAAGATGGACAGGGACGGGCATTCAGTACTTC. Translation: CASSERWTGTGIQYF.

V usage is TRBV27 and J usage is TRBJ1-4; D not resolved. The ends were cut back, 11 bases at V and 8 bases at J, with 18 bases in the middle. Germline V lookup: CDR1 MNHEY, CDR2 SMNVEV (reference sequence). This CDR3 comprises 13 residues. The CDR3 DNA sequence: TGTGCCGAATCCCGGGCGGGAAAAGAAAAACTGTTTTTT. This translates into CAESRAGKEKLFF.

The gene calls are TRBV14 and TRBJ1-2; 10 bases map to TRBD1. Germline CDR1 is SGHDN and CDR2 is FVKESK. V shed 1 base and J 4 bases; nucleotides not matched to a gene: 9. This CDR3 has 17 residues. The CDR3 reads CASSQVGQGLRGYGYTF. CDR3 nucleotides: TGTGCCAGCAGCCAAGTGGGACAGGGGCTACGGGGCTATGGCTACACCTTC.